Listed here are 6 T cell receptor beta chains from one sample, sequenced in a study of CD8 T cell repertoires and HIV-1 epitope variants. Clones were sequenced by immunoSEQ multiplex PCR, and TCRdb holds only the in-frame ones, with some missing. The data contain around 4,600 clones, 60% to 70% of them singletons. These TCRs are of unknown antigen specificity. The sample comprised cultured CD8+ T cells derived from PBMCs. These receptor sequences come from a male donor with HIV.

The chain combines TRBV7-9 with TRBJ2-1; D not resolved. Looked up from germline, CDR1 is SEHNR and CDR2 is FQNEAQ (reference sequence). The CDR3 consists of 14 residues. V lost 2 bases and J lost 10, with 15 bases in between. The CDR3 sequence: CASSLSNPRQEQFF. The CDR3 coding sequence is TGTGCCAGCAGCTTATCCAACCCGCGTCAGGAGCAGTTCTTC.

V and J are TRBV19 and TRBJ2-3; 12 nucleotides align to TRBD2. Germline CDR1 reads LNHDA; CDR2 reads SQIVND (reference sequence). There are 17 residues in the CDR3. Losses at the gene ends were 7 bases for V and 6 bases for J; bases not matched to a gene: 14. The DNA for the CDR3 is TGTGCCAGTAATCTCGTCGGGCTAGCGGGAGGGCCCGATACGCAGTATTTT. As protein: CASNLVGLAGGPDTQYF.

This clone was observed a few times. The chain couples TRBV7-3 to TRBJ2-2; D may be TRBD1 (6 bases). The CDR3 has 14 amino acids. The germline V gene has CDR1 SGHTA and CDR2 FQGTGA. V lost 5 bases and J 3 bases, leaving 10 bases between the germline ends. CDR3 nucleotide sequence: TGTGCCAGCAGCCTCGGGACATACACCGGGGAGCTGTTTTTT. Translation: CASSLGTYTGELFF.

The chain joins TRBV15 to TRBJ1-4, with a possible D match to TRBD1 (6 bases). V lost 5 bases and J 6 bases, leaving 16 bases between the germline ends. Germline CDR1 reads LNHNV; CDR2 reads YYDKDF (reference sequence). There are 15 residues in the CDR3. CDR3 amino acids: CATSPARGSYEKLFF. The CDR3 DNA follows: TGTGCCACCAGCCCAGCCAGGGGATCGTATGAAAAACTGTTTTTT. Combining the CDR3 with reference TRBV15 and TRBJ1-4 gives the whole variable domain DAMVIQNPRYQVTQFGKPVTLSCSQTLNHNVMYWYQQKSSQAPKLLFHYYDKDFNNEADTPDNFQSRRPNTSFCFLDIRSPGLGDTAMYLCATSPARGSYEKLFFGSGTQLSVL.

A single count supports this clone. The chain carries TRBV28 and TRBJ1-4; the match to TRBD1 covers 7 bases. The CDR3 consists of 15 residues. With 3 bases clipped from V and 12 bases from J, the junction kept 13 bases outside the gene matches. CDR1 MDHEN and CDR2 SYDVKM come from the germline V gene. CDR3 bases: TGTGCCAGCAGTTTGATCCCCGGGCAGGGGGGGGAACTGTTTTTT. Translation gives CASSLIPGQGGELFF. The complete variable domain, with remaining parts taken from reference TRBV28 and TRBJ1-4, reads DVKVTQSSRYLVKRTGEKVFLECVQDMDHENMFWYRQDPGLGLRLIYFSYDVKMKEKGDIPEGYSVSREKKERFSLILESASTNQTSMYLCASSLIPGQGGELFFGSGTQLSVL.

The chain links TRBV14 to TRBJ2-7; 8 bases are a match to TRBD2. The CDR3 runs to 15 residues. V lost 4 bases to trimming and J lost 4 bases; unmatched junction nucleotides: 9. Germline V gene data show CDR1 as SGHDN and CDR2 as FVKESK. The CDR3 loop is CASSPRAGGLYEQYF. The CDR3 nucleotides are TGTGCCAGCAGCCCCCGGGCGGGGGGCTTATACGAGCAGTACTTC.